This T cell receptor (beta chain) came from a study of blood T cell repertoires in COVID-19. Cohort assignment relied on participant-reported clinical history. In Cohort 3, a recovered donor had either two negative PCRs, clearance, or symptom resolution. Assay used: immunoSEQ multiplex PCR; TCRdb lists only in-frame clones, some missing. The table has fewer than 450,000 clones, roughly nine tenths seen once. The CDR3 is 19 amino acids. V shed 1 base, J shed 0 bases, and the junction held 12 bases outside the gene matches. The V gene's germline CDR1 is SGHNT and CDR2 YYREEE (reference sequence). This TCR came from a woman aged 30 to 39 who had recovered from COVID-19. The chain combines TRBV5-4 with TRBJ2-1; 8 nucleotides match TRBD1. The sample taken for sequencing was PBMCs or T cells enriched from blood (not recorded which). The CDR3 sequence is CASSLLGQVLRSSYNEQFF. DNA for the CDR3: TGTGCCAGCAGCTTGTTGGGACAGGTTTTACGTAGCTCCTACAATGAGCAGTTCTTC. Using reference TRBV5-4 and TRBJ2-1 for the parts outside the CDR3, the full variable domain is ETGVTQSPTHLIKTRGQQVTLRCSSQSGHNTVSWYQQALGQGPQFIFQYYREEENGRGNFPPRFSGLQFPNYSSELNVNALELDDSALYLCASSLLGQVLRSSYNEQFFGPGTRLTVL.